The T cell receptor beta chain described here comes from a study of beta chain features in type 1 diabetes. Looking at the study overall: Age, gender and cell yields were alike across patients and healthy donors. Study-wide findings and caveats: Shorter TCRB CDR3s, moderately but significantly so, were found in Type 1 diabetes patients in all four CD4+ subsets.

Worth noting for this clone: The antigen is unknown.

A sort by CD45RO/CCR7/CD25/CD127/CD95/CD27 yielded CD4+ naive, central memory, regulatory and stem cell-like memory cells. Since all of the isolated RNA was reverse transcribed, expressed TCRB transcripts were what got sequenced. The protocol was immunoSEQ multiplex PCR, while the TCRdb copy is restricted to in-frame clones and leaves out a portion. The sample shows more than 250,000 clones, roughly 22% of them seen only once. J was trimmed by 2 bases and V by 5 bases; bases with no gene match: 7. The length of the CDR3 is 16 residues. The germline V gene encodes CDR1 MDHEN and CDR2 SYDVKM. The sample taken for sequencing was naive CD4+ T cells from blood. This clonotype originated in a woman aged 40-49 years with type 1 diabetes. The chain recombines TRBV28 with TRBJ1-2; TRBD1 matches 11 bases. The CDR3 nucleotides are TGTGCCAGCAGTGCGTCGGACAGGGGGCAAAACTATGGCTACACCTTC. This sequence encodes CASSASDRGQNYGYTF.